These 19 T cell receptor beta chains were sequenced from one sample in a study of shared clonotypes between healthy human individuals. As defined, naive CD8 cells were CD45RO-negative and positively selected for CCR7, with terminally differentiated effector memory CD45RA+ cells excluded. The assay was immunoSEQ multiplex PCR, and TCRdb's table has in-frame clones only and misses some. The sample has around 1.9 million clones, roughly 93% seen once. Sample: naive CD8+ T cells from PBMCs. The receptors were sampled from a young man in good health. Some clones in this sample may be carry-over from other donors' samples.

The chain joins TRBV5-6 to TRBJ2-7; perhaps TRBD1 as D (6 bases). The germline CDR1 and CDR2 sequences are SGHDT and YYEEEE. V dropped 0 bases and J dropped 2 bases, with 9 bases sitting between them. The CDR3 loop spans 14 amino acids. As DNA, the CDR3 is TGTGCCAGCAGCTTGGAGGGGGATCCCTACGAGCAGTACTTC. It is translated as CASSLEGDPYEQYF. The full variable domain, rest sourced from reference TRBV5-6 and TRBJ2-7, is DAGVTQSPTHLIKTRGQQVTLRCSPKSGHDTVSWYQQALGQGPQFIFQYYEEEERQRGNFPDRFSGHQFPNYSSELNVNALLLGDSALYLCASSLEGDPYEQYFGPGTRLTVT.

Only one count was recorded for this clone. The CDR3 spells CASRDRGLNTEAFF. CDR3 bases: TGTGCCAGCAGGGACAGGGGGCTGAACACTGAAGCTTTCTTT. The chain is built from TRBV2 and TRBJ1-1; 11 nucleotides line up with TRBD1. The CDR3 is 14 residues long. V gave up 6 bases and J gave up 0 bases; unmatched junction bases: 0. Germline loops: CDR1 SNHLY, CDR2 FYNNEI.

This chain links TRBV10-3 with TRBJ2-2; 12 bases line up with TRBD1. This CDR3 region has 15 residues. V shed 6 bases and J 7 bases; nucleotides not matched to a gene: 6. Germline values: CDR1 ENHRY, CDR2 SYGVKD. CDR3: CAISPGQGAVGELFF. As DNA, the CDR3 is TGTGCCATCAGCCCGGGACAGGGGGCTGTCGGGGAGCTGTTTTTT.

This clone has only one observation. The J gene is TRBJ1-5, the V gene TRBV7-8; perhaps TRBD1 as D (6 bases). Per the germline V gene, CDR1 is SGHVS and CDR2 is FQNEAQ. The CDR3 sequence is 12 residues long. The CDR3 sequence: CASGDGNQPQHF. CDR3 nucleotide sequence: TGTGCATCAGGGGACGGCAATCAGCCCCAGCATTTT.

This clone appeared once. The chain has TRBV4-3 and TRBJ1-1; D not resolved. The CDR3 consists of 17 residues. Germline assignment: CDR1 LGHNA and CDR2 YSLEER. The V gene lost 4 bases and the J gene lost 1 base, with 19 bases spanning the gap. DNA for the CDR3: TGCGCCAGCAGCCCCCGGGGAACGGCTACTGCGAACACTGAAGCTTTCTTT. It codes for CASSPRGTATANTEAFF.

This clone appeared once. V gene TRBV4-3 combines with J gene TRBJ2-1; no firm D call. The V end was cut by 4 bases, the J end by 3 bases, with 10 bases between. CDR1 and CDR2 from the germline V gene are LGHNA and YSLEER. This CDR3 is 14 amino acids long. The CDR3 is CASSLSDNYNEQFF. CDR3 coding DNA: TGCGCCAGCAGCCTATCCGACAACTACAATGAGCAGTTCTTC.

This chain joins TRBV2 and TRBJ2-2, with a possible D match to TRBD2 (6 bases). Germline CDR1 is SNHLY and CDR2 is FYNNEI. Trimming removed 2 bases at V and 0 bases at J, with 10 bases between. The CDR3 runs 16 residues. In nucleotides, the CDR3 is TGTGCCAGCAGTGAAAGGCTAGCGACGAACACCGGGGAGCTGTTTTTT. Its protein is CASSERLATNTGELFF. Full variable domain (remainder filled in from reference TRBV2 and TRBJ2-2): EPEVTQTPSHQVTQMGQEVILRCVPISNHLYFYWYRQILGQKVEFLVSFYNNEISEKSEIFDDQFSVERPDGSNFTLKIRSTKLEDSAMYFCASSERLATNTGELFFGEGSRLTVL.

This chain joins TRBV19 and TRBJ1-1; D not certain. Germline V gene sequence: CDR1 LNHDA, CDR2 SQIVND (reference sequence). V dropped 1 base and J dropped 3 bases, with 15 bases sitting between them. The CDR3 is 16 residues long. In DNA form, the CDR3 reads TGTGCCAGTAGTATAGGGGATCTTTTGAGGGACACTGAAGCTTTCTTT. It translates to CASSIGDLLRDTEAFF.

The chain uses TRBV5-6 and TRBJ1-6; 8 bases are a match to TRBD1. Trimming removed 5 bases from V and 10 bases from J; junction bases left unmatched: 11. The germline V gene encodes CDR1 SGHDT and CDR2 YYEEEE. The CDR3 is 15 residues long. This CDR3 is CASSTRTGRQSPLHF. DNA of the CDR3: TGTGCCAGCAGTACCCGGACAGGGAGACAATCACCCCTCCACTTT.

Concerning this clone: Other DNA sequences in the same sample also yield this CDR3. This sequence joins TRBV27 and TRBJ1-5; D gene unclear. With 3 bases removed from V and 5 bases from J, the gap between germline ends came to 8 bases. Germline values: CDR1 MNHEY, CDR2 SMNVEV (reference sequence). The CDR3 runs 13 residues. The chain's CDR3 is CASSLWRYQPQHF. The CDR3 DNA follows: TGTGCCAGCAGTTTGTGGAGATATCAGCCCCAGCATTTT.

The rearrangement uses TRBV5-1 and TRBJ1-2; a possible D gene is TRBD1 (5 bases). CDR3 length equals 14 residues. In germline, CDR1 is SGHRS, CDR2 YFSETQ. V was cut by 0 bases and J by 4 bases, with 10 bases left in between. CDR3 protein: CASSLAFRVYGYTF. For the CDR3, the DNA is TGCGCCAGCAGCTTGGCGTTCAGGGTCTATGGCTACACCTTC.

Worth noting for this clone: Within the sample, other DNA sequences also encode this same CDR3. V is TRBV29-1 and J is TRBJ2-7; TRBD1 aligns across 9 bases. CDR3 length: 13 residues. With V trimmed by 6 bases and J by 2 bases, 5 bases remained unmatched. Per the germline V gene, CDR1 is SQVTM and CDR2 is ANQGSEA. The CDR3 sequence is CSVGGTGPYEQYF. The CDR3 DNA is TGCAGCGTCGGGGGGACAGGGCCCTACGAGCAGTACTTC.

The chain has TRBV30 and TRBJ1-1, with a tentative D call TRBD1 (6 bases). From germline, CDR1 is GTSNPN and CDR2 SVGIG (reference sequence). V lost 6 bases to trimming and J lost 7 bases, with 18 bases between them. CDR3 length equals 13 residues. The CDR3 spells CACLTSGEGEAFF. The CDR3 DNA sequence: TGTGCCTGTCTCACCTCAGGGGAGGGTGAAGCTTTCTTT.

V usage is TRBV6-1 and J usage is TRBJ2-2; D assignment may be TRBD1 or TRBD2 (6 bases each). V lost 10 bases to trimming and J lost 2 bases, with 14 bases between them. Per germline, CDR1 MNHNS and CDR2 SASEGT. The CDR3 is made up of 14 amino acids. The CDR3 is CATGADENTGELFF. CDR3 nucleotide sequence: TGTGCCACGGGGGCTGACGAAAACACCGGGGAGCTGTTTTTT.

The chain is built from TRBV10-3 and TRBJ2-1; weak D call: TRBD2 (6 bases). From germline, CDR1 is ENHRY and CDR2 SYGVKD. The CDR3 length is 16 residues. V lost 0 bases to trimming and J lost 4 bases, with 13 bases between them. CDR3 DNA sequence: TGTGCCATCAGTGAGTCGATACTAGCCCTTTACAATGAGCAGTTCTTC. Amino acid sequence: CAISESILALYNEQFF.

This chain joins TRBV27 and TRBJ2-3, with TRBD2 identical over 7 bases. Losses at the gene ends were 4 bases for V and 10 bases for J; bases not matched to a gene: 14. The CDR3 covers 15 residues. The germline CDR1 and CDR2 sequences are MNHEY and SMNVEV (reference sequence). The CDR3 reads CASSSPQSSGLAQYF. In DNA, the CDR3 is TGTGCCAGCAGTTCCCCCCAATCCTCTGGACTAGCGCAGTATTTT.

The chain employs TRBV19 and TRBJ2-7; the D is unclear. CDR1 is LNHDA and CDR2 is SQIVND in the germline V gene (reference sequence). The CDR3 has 15 amino acids. V lost 3 bases, J lost 5 bases, and 17 bases lay in between. In DNA form, the CDR3 reads TGTGCCAGTAGTATCGGGTTCTCCTTTCCCAACGAGCAGTACTTC. It specifies CASSIGFSFPNEQYF.

J is TRBJ1-4 and V is TRBV21-1; the table gives TRBD1 as D, unverified against the DNA. TRBV21-1 is a known pseudogene. This CDR3 region has 17 residues. CDR3 in DNA: TGTGCCAGCAGCAAAGAAAGGGCGGAGGACAGGGATGAAAAACTGTTTTTT. Translated: CASSKERAEDRDEKLFF.

The rearrangement links TRBV19 to TRBJ2-7; D is uncertain. V was clipped by 6 bases and J by 6 bases, with 21 bases between them. Germline V CDR1 and CDR2: LNHDA, SQIVND (reference sequence). This CDR3 has 15 amino acids. CDR3 nucleotides: TGTGCCAGTAGCCTTCTCACAAGTTCATTCCCCGAGCAGTACTTC. It codes for CASSLLTSSFPEQYF.